Below, one TCR beta chain is given with its context. Its antigen remains unknown. The data originate from a study of T cell responses to AZD1222 COVID-19 vaccine. Overall study context: Second-dose intervals near 4 or 12 weeks were combined.

Sequencing used immunoSEQ multiplex PCR; TCRdb keeps in-frame clones, though not all of them. There are around 83,000 clones in the sample; about 92% occur only once, and more than 4.5% lies in the top ten. CDR1 is SGHRS, CDR2 YFSETQ, per germline. V gave up 3 bases and J gave up 0 bases; unmatched junction bases: 6. The CDR3 has 15 amino acids. General study results and limits: Unmutated variant regions are reportedly targeted by nearly half of spike-specific TCRs. Researchers took repertoire samples only after the peak T cell response had come. The donor cohort was predominantly white British with a female majority, and clonal diversity may have been underestimated.

This receptor was identified in an adult in good health. The sequencing here drew on peripheral blood, taken on day 0 of AZD1222 vaccination. The rearrangement uses TRBV5-1 and TRBJ2-7, with 7 nucleotides matching TRBD1. CDR3 sequence: CASSSTGLRSYEQYF. Here the CDR3 DNA reads TGCGCCAGCAGCTCGACAGGGCTCCGCTCCTACGAGCAGTACTTC.